Listed here are 2 T cell receptor beta chains from one sample, sequenced in a study of blood T cell repertoires in COVID-19 (dated by TCRdb to 2018 to 2021). The library was built by means of the immunoSEQ multiplex PCR assay. Held by TCRdb, this immuneACCESS table contains in-frame sequences only and omits some clones. Under half of the omission traces to an unresolved V gene where checked; the cause of the rest is unknown. The sample table shows some 320,000 clones, and roughly 85% are seen once. Roughly 7.8% of the sample lies in the top ten. Sequencing used peripheral blood. The receptors derive from a human donor in a cohort sampled during active COVID-19.

This chain joins TRBV7-3 and TRBJ1-3; TRBD1 might be the D (5 bases). Germline CDR1 and CDR2: SGHTA and FQGTGA. This CDR3 contains 16 residues. The V gene lost 7 bases and the J gene lost 0 bases, with 16 bases spanning the gap. The CDR3 spells CASKTLDRSSGNTIYF. The DNA of the CDR3 is TGTGCCAGCAAGACCCTAGACAGAAGCTCTGGAAACACCATATATTTT.

The chain has TRBV12-5 and TRBJ1-1; perhaps TRBD1 as D (6 bases). CDR3 length: 14 residues. Trimming stripped 5 bases from V and 11 bases from J, with 21 bases between. CDR1 is LGHNT, CDR2 FRNRAP, per germline. The CDR3 sequence: CASGRDTLFQAAFF. The CDR3 DNA sequence: TGTGCTAGTGGTCGGGACACTCTATTCCAGGCGGCTTTCTTT. Looking up the rest from reference TRBV12-5 and TRBJ1-1 gives the full variable domain: DARVTQTPRHKVTEMGQEVTMRCQPILGHNTVFWYRQTMMQGLELLAYFRNRAPLDDSGMPKDRFSAEMPDATLATLKIQPSEPRDSAVYFCASGRDTLFQAAFFGQGTRLTVV.